These T cell receptor beta chains were read from a single sample in a study of T cell repertoires in cytomegalovirus infection. TCRdb re-analysed the reads in MiXCR, keeping a single row per CDR3 protein. The sample lists hundreds of thousands of distinct CDR3 sequences; approximately 10% were seen once. The sample was PBMCs. These TCRs come from a human donor in good health (CMV status not recorded). Some clones in this sample may be carry-over from other donors' samples. Both conserved end residues are part of each CDR3. Fields, in order: clone size, CDR3 length, D gene, J gene, V gene, CDR3 DNA, CDR3 protein. The D gene is left open where the match is weak. Rows give clone size only sometimes, using once, few, many, or a class for an expanded clone.

>few|15|TRBD1|TRBJ1-5|TRBV12-3/TRBV12-4
TGTGCCAGCAGCCGACAGGGTTTGGGGGGGTGGCCCCAGCATTTT
CASSRQGLGGWPQHF
>few|17|NA|TRBJ1-1|TRBV4-3
TGCGCCAGCAGCCAAGATCTGGGGGATCGTAAGTCTACTGAAGCTTTCTTT
CASSQDLGDRKSTEAFF
>many|12|TRBD1|TRBJ1-2|TRBV5-1
TGCGCCAGCAGTACGACAGGGGTTGGCTACACCTTC
CASSTTGVGYTF
>many|16|NA|TRBJ1-3|TRBV20-1
TGCAGTGCTAGAGCTGGCCGTTCTACACCTGGAAACACCATATATTTT
CSARAGRSTPGNTIYF
>few|16|TRBD2|TRBJ2-1|TRBV14
TGTGCCAGCAGCCAAGATAAGCGGGGGGCGTGGAATGAGCAGTTCTTC
CASSQDKRGAWNEQFF
>many|15|TRBD2|TRBJ2-1|TRBV7-2
TGTGCCAGCAGCCCTATTAGCGGGGGGTGGGATGAGCAGTTCTTC
CASSPISGGWDEQFF
>many|14|NA|TRBJ1-6|TRBV7-2
TGTGCCAGCAGCCGGTGGCGGGAAGATTCACCCCTCCACTTT
CASSRWREDSPLHF
>once|16|NA|TRBJ1-1|TRBV5-4
TGTGCCAGCAGCTTCCCCGGGAGCGGGACGAACACTGAAGCTTTCTTT
CASSFPGSGTNTEAFF
>NA|13|TRBD1|TRBJ1-2|TRBV19
TGTGCCAGTAGGAGGGGACAGGCCTATGGCTACACCTTC
CASRRGQAYGYTF
>NA|13|NA|TRBJ2-7|TRBV5-1
TGCGCCAGCAGCGGGGACGGGCTTTACGAGCAGTACTTC
CASSGDGLYEQYF
>NA|15|NA|TRBJ1-3|TRBV2
TGTGCCAGCAGCGTAGACGGATCCTCTGGAAACACCATATATTTT
CASSVDGSSGNTIYF
>NA|12|NA|TRBJ2-1|TRBV12-5
TGTGCTAGTGGGCGACAGAACAATGAGCAGTTCTTC
CASGRQNNEQFF
>many|16|NA|TRBJ2-3|TRBV28
TGTGCCAGCAGTTTTCGACAGCGGAGTAGCACAGATACGCAGTATTTT
CASSFRQRSSTDTQYF
>many|12|NA|TRBJ2-5|TRBV20-1
TGCAGTGCTAGAGTGAAGTGGGAGACCCAGTACTTC
CSARVKWETQYF
>many|15|NA|TRBJ1-3|TRBV28
TGTGCCAGCAGTAGGGACGGCCGCTCTGGAAACACCATATATTTT
CASSRDGRSGNTIYF
>many|16|NA|TRBJ2-5|TRBV25-1
TGTGCCAGCAGTGAACAAAGGACAGCATTCCAAGAGACCCAGTACTTC
CASSEQRTAFQETQYF
>many|13|NA|TRBJ1-5|TRBV18
TGTGCCAGCTCACCGGAGGGCTCGGCGGCCCAGCATTTT
CASSPEGSAAQHF
>many|13|NA|TRBJ1-1|TRBV14
TGTGCCAGCAGCCTACGGACCGACACTGAAGCTTTCTTT
CASSLRTDTEAFF
>many|15|NA|TRBJ1-5|TRBV29-1
TGCAGCGTTGACGGGCGGCAGAAGGCGAATCAGCCCCAGCATTTT
CSVDGRQKANQPQHF
>NA|11|NA|TRBJ1-2|TRBV2
TGTGCCAGCAGTGTGACAGACGGCTACACCTTC
CASSVTDGYTF
>many|12|NA|TRBJ1-1|TRBV6-5
TGTGCCAGCAGCCGCCCGAACACTGAAGCTTTCTTT
CASSRPNTEAFF
>few|13|NA|TRBJ1-5|TRBV20-1
TGCAGCGGGGCGATAGGGCACAATCAGCCCCAGCATTTT
CSGAIGHNQPQHF
>many|15|TRBD1|TRBJ1-4|TRBV10-3
TGTGCCATCAGTTCAGGACAGGGGACACATGAAAAACTGTTTTTT
CAISSGQGTHEKLFF
>few|14|NA|TRBJ1-1|TRBV20-1
TGCAGTGCTAGAGTTCTACAGGGGAACACTGAAGCTTTCTTT
CSARVLQGNTEAFF
>NA|13|TRBD1|TRBJ1-2|TRBV3-1
TGTGCCAGCAGCCAGTCAGGGGGGACTGGCTACACCTTC
CASSQSGGTGYTF
>many|16|TRBD1|TRBJ1-1|TRBV28
TGTGCCAGCAGTGTCAAACAGGGGGCGGGGAACACTGAAGCTTTCTTT
CASSVKQGAGNTEAFF
>many|18|NA|TRBJ2-3|TRBV24-1
TGTGCCACCAGTGATTCCAGCCTCCGCGGGACTAGCACAGATACGCAGTATTTT
CATSDSSLRGTSTDTQYF
>many|16|TRBD1|TRBJ1-2|TRBV7-6
TGTGCCAGCAGCTTAACCCTCAGGGGGGAAGGGTATGGCTACACCTTC
CASSLTLRGEGYGYTF
>many|14|NA|TRBJ1-1|TRBV5-1
TGCGCCAGCAGCTTGGGCGCGATGAACACTGAAGCTTTCTTT
CASSLGAMNTEAFF
>few|14|TRBD1|TRBJ2-5|TRBV29-1
TGCAGCGTTGACGGCCCGGGACAGCGAGAGACCCAGTACTTC
CSVDGPGQRETQYF
>many|16|TRBD1|TRBJ2-7|TRBV9
TGTGCCAGCAGCGCGCGCCCGGGACAGGGGTACGACGAGCAGTACTTC
CASSARPGQGYDEQYF
>many|14|TRBD1|TRBJ1-4|TRBV20-1
TGCAGTGCTAGGGATGGGACAGTCGGGGAAAAACTGTTTTTT
CSARDGTVGEKLFF
>many|16|TRBD1|TRBJ1-5|TRBV6-6
TGTGCCAGCAGATCCCGGACAGGGAGCGAAAATCAGCCCCAGCATTTT
CASRSRTGSENQPQHF
>NA|14|NA|TRBJ2-3|TRBV29-1
TGCAGCTGCCGTGTGAAGGGAGGCACAGATACGCAGTATTTT
CSCRVKGGTDTQYF
>many|15|NA|TRBJ1-5|TRBV7-9
TGTGCCAGCAGCTTAGGTCAGGGTTGGGGTCAGCCCCAGCATTTT
CASSLGQGWGQPQHF
>many|14|NA|TRBJ2-4|TRBV20-1
TGCAGTGCTGGTTGGGGCCGTTCCAAAAACATTCAGTACTTC
CSAGWGRSKNIQYF
>few|12|NA|TRBJ1-2|TRBV6-2/TRBV6-3
TGTGCCAGCAGTTCGACTCCGCGTGGCTACACCTTC
CASSSTPRGYTF
>NA|12|NA|TRBJ1-2|TRBV5-5
TGTGCCAGCGGCGAAGGTCCGTATGGCTACACCTTC
CASGEGPYGYTF
>many|12|NA|TRBJ1-1|TRBV20-1
TGCAGTGCTAGCAACCCTCTCACTGAAGCTTTCTTT
CSASNPLTEAFF
>once|15|NA|TRBJ1-5|TRBV2
TGTGCCAGCAGCCGGGACACGCTAAGCAATCAGCCCCAGCATTTT
CASSRDTLSNQPQHF
>many|13|TRBD2|TRBJ2-3|TRBV5-1
TGCGCCAGCCTGGCTAGCGGCTCCGCGACGCAGTATTTT
CASLASGSATQYF
>many|14|TRBD1|TRBJ1-3|TRBV29-1
TGCAGCGCCAGGACAGGGAACTCTGGAAACACCATATATTTT
CSARTGNSGNTIYF
>many|15|NA|TRBJ2-2|TRBV2
TGTGCCAGCAAGACCCCGGGGCCGAACACCGGGGAGCTGTTTTTT
CASKTPGPNTGELFF
>many|14|NA|TRBJ1-5|TRBV7-8
TGTGCCAGCAGCTCAAGGGGACCCAATCAGCCCCAGCATTTT
CASSSRGPNQPQHF
>many|17|TRBD2|TRBJ2-5|TRBV12-5
TGTGCTAGTGGTCCGAGCGGGGGGCTTAGGTCCCAAGAGACCCAGTACTTC
CASGPSGGLRSQETQYF
>few|16|NA|TRBJ1-5|TRBV28
TGTGCCAGCAGTTATCGGACCAAGGGGGGCAATCAGCCCCAGCATTTT
CASSYRTKGGNQPQHF
>NA|16|NA|TRBJ1-6|TRBV20-1
TGCAGTGCTATCTTGGAGATCGGGATTTATAATTCACCCCTCCACTTT
CSAILEIGIYNSPLHF
>many|14|TRBD1|TRBJ2-7|TRBV5-1
TGCGCCAGCAGCATAGGGACAGGGCGCTACGAGCAGTACTTC
CASSIGTGRYEQYF
>many|15|TRBD2|TRBJ2-3|TRBV7-2
TGTGCCAGCAGCACCCGGACTAGCTCATCCGATACGCAGTATTTT
CASSTRTSSSDTQYF
>few|13|TRBD1|TRBJ2-5|TRBV23-1
TGCGCCAGCTCCAAGGACAGGCGAGAGACCCAGTACTTC
CASSKDRRETQYF
>many|16|NA|TRBJ1-2|TRBV10-3
TGTGCCATCAGTGAGCTAGTGGGGCAGAGTAACTATGGCTACACCTTC
CAISELVGQSNYGYTF
>many|14|TRBD1|TRBJ2-3|TRBV20-1
TGCAGTGCTAAGACAGGGGGTTACACAGATACGCAGTATTTT
CSAKTGGYTDTQYF
>many|16|NA|TRBJ1-6|TRBV7-9
TGTGCCAGCAGCCCCCCCGAAGGCACCGATAATTCACCCCTCCACTTT
CASSPPEGTDNSPLHF
>many|15|NA|TRBJ1-1|TRBV12-3/TRBV12-4
TGTGCCAGCAGTTTGGGTCCAGTGGCGAACACTGAAGCTTTCTTT
CASSLGPVANTEAFF
>many|13|NA|TRBJ2-1|TRBV7-9
TGTGCCAGGATGCCAGCGGGCCACAATGAGCAGTTCTTC
CARMPAGHNEQFF